Below, 9 T cell receptor beta chains from the same sample are listed, as sequenced in a study of blood T cell repertoires in COVID-19. The protocol was immunoSEQ multiplex PCR, while the TCRdb copy is restricted to in-frame clones and leaves out a portion. The sample yields some 320,000 clones, less than 85% seen once. The sequencing sample was made of PBMCs or T cells enriched from blood (not recorded which). These receptors were collected from a woman in her thirties who had been exposed to COVID-19.

The chain couples TRBV7-3 to TRBJ2-2, with TRBD2 matching over 14 bases. The junction had 2 bases not matched to a gene; V was cut back by 0 bases and J by 5 bases. CDR1 is SGHTA, CDR2 FQGTGA, per germline. The CDR3 covers 17 residues. The CDR3 coding sequence is TGTGCCAGCAGCTTAACCCGGACTAGCGGGGGGACCGGGGAGCTGTTTTTT. As protein: CASSLTRTSGGTGELFF.

This clone has just a few counts. The J gene is TRBJ1-5, the V gene TRBV2, with a possible D match to TRBD1 (5 bases). The CDR3 contains 15 residues. V gave up 8 bases and J gave up 3 bases, with 17 bases separating them. In germline, CDR1 is SNHLY, CDR2 FYNNEI. The CDR3 is CASRDSGVSNQPQHF. DNA of the CDR3: TGTGCCAGCCGGGACTCGGGAGTCTCCAATCAGCCCCAGCATTTT.

The J gene is TRBJ1-5, the V gene TRBV27; possibly TRBD1 for D (6 bases). The V and J ends lost 0 bases and 5 bases respectively, with 8 bases between them. This CDR3 spans 14 amino acids. Per germline, CDR1 MNHEY and CDR2 SMNVEV (reference sequence). CDR3: CASSLSGGYQPQHF. CDR3 in DNA: TGTGCCAGCAGTTTATCTGGGGGCTATCAGCCCCAGCATTTT.

V gene TRBV28 combines with J gene TRBJ2-3; possible D gene TRBD2, 5 bases. In germline, CDR1 is MDHEN, CDR2 SYDVKM. There are 15 residues in the CDR3. V was trimmed by 5 bases and J by 1 base, leaving 13 bases between them. In DNA, the CDR3 is TGTGCCAGCAGTACCCTCAGCGGCGGCACAGATACGCAGTATTTT. The encoded protein is CASSTLSGGTDTQYF.

The V call is TRBV7-9, the J call TRBJ1-2, with D perhaps TRBD1 (6 bases). Trimming took off 6 bases at V and 4 bases at J, with 15 bases between the two ends. Germline lookup yields CDR1 SEHNR and CDR2 FQNEAQ (reference sequence). This CDR3 spans 14 amino acids. In DNA, the CDR3 is TGTGCCAGCAGGGTAACAGGGTCTTCCTATGGCTACACCTTC. Translating it yields CASRVTGSSYGYTF.

V is TRBV24-1 and J is TRBJ2-1; D uncertain. V was shortened by 6 bases and J by 9 bases, with 8 bases between the two germline ends. CDR1 KGHDR and CDR2 SFDVKD come from the germline V gene. The CDR3 covers 11 residues. The CDR3, as DNA: TGTGCCACCAGTTCCTTTTTTGAGCAGTTCTTC. It codes for CATSSFFEQFF.

J is TRBJ1-5 and V is TRBV30; 8 bases map to TRBD1. V shed 2 bases and J 6 bases; nucleotides not matched to a gene: 9. There are 15 residues in the CDR3. CDR1 and CDR2 from the germline V gene are GTSNPN and SVGIG (reference sequence). For the CDR3, the DNA is TGTGCCTGGAGTAAGGCAGGGGGCGAACTTCAGCCCCAGCATTTT. It encodes CAWSKAGGELQPQHF.

The genes are TRBV19 and TRBJ2-7, with 7 nucleotides matching TRBD2. CDR3 length equals 14 residues. J gave up 6 bases and V 1 base, and 6 bases lay outside the gene matches. Germline V gene lookup returns CDR1 LNHDA and CDR2 SQIVND (reference sequence). The CDR3 DNA sequence: TGTGCCAGTAGTATAGGACTAGCCTCTCCCGAGCAGTACTTC. It codes for CASSIGLASPEQYF.

J is TRBJ1-1 and V is TRBV9; 7 bases align to TRBD1. Trimming removed 4 bases from V and 4 bases from J; junction bases left unmatched: 16. The germline gives CDR1 SGDLS, CDR2 YYNGEE. The CDR3 sequence is 17 residues long. The CDR3 is CASSRGTAGFAGTEAFF. DNA for the CDR3: TGTGCCAGCAGCAGGGGGACAGCAGGGTTTGCGGGCACTGAAGCTTTCTTT.